The 5 T cell receptor beta chains below were found in one sample sequenced in a study of T cell responses to AZD1222 COVID-19 vaccine. Sequencing used immunoSEQ multiplex PCR; TCRdb keeps in-frame clones, though not all of them. The table shows 84,000 or so clones, with about nine tenths occurring only once. The specimen was peripheral blood, collected 28 days after the second AZD1222 dose. Every receptor here comes from an adult who received the AZD1222 COVID-19 vaccine.

The chain couples TRBV18 to TRBJ2-1; TRBD2 aligns across 8 bases. The CDR3 is 16 amino acids. Germline V CDR1 and CDR2: KGHSH, LQKENI. J lost 9 bases, V lost 0 bases, and 10 bases had no gene match. This CDR3 reads CASSPPLRGETGEQFF. CDR3 nucleotide sequence: TGTGCCAGCTCACCACCGTTGCGGGGGGAAACGGGTGAGCAGTTCTTC.

This clone was observed a few times. The rearrangement joins TRBV6-5 to TRBJ2-5, with a possible D match to TRBD1 (5 bases). CDR1 is MNHEY, CDR2 SVGAGI, per germline. The CDR3 totals 11 residues. Between the trimmed V and J ends, which lost 6 bases and 5 bases, there was a span of 7 bases. CDR3 in amino acids: CASSPGETQYF. CDR3 coding DNA: TGTGCCAGCAGCCCAGGGGAGACCCAGTACTTC.

The genes are TRBV3-1 (or the pseudogene TRBV3-2) and TRBJ1-1; D is perhaps TRBD1 (5 bases). CDR1 and CDR2 (germline): LGHDT, YNNKEL (reference sequence). V was clipped by 1 base and J by 0 bases, with 9 bases between them. The CDR3 runs to 15 residues. The CDR3 loop reads CASSQGTRVNTEAFF. Here the CDR3 DNA reads TGTGCCAGCAGCCAAGGTACCAGGGTGAACACTGAAGCTTTCTTT.

The chain links TRBV4-3 to TRBJ2-7, with D unresolved. Germline V CDR1 and CDR2: LGHNA, YSLEER. The germline V and J ends were trimmed by 2 bases and 1 base, with 6 bases remaining between them. This CDR3 comprises 13 residues. The CDR3 sequence: CASSQYPSYEQYF. Written as DNA, the CDR3 is TGCGCCAGCAGCCAATATCCATCCTACGAGCAGTACTTC.

The chain joins TRBV29-1 to TRBJ1-5; 8 bases fit TRBD1. V gave up 4 bases and J gave up 2 bases; unmatched junction bases: 7. Germline CDR1 and CDR2: SQVTM and ANQGSEA. There are 15 residues in the CDR3. Here the CDR3 reads CSVGTGGGGNQPQHF. CDR3 coding DNA: TGCAGCGTTGGTACAGGGGGTGGGGGCAATCAGCCCCAGCATTTT.